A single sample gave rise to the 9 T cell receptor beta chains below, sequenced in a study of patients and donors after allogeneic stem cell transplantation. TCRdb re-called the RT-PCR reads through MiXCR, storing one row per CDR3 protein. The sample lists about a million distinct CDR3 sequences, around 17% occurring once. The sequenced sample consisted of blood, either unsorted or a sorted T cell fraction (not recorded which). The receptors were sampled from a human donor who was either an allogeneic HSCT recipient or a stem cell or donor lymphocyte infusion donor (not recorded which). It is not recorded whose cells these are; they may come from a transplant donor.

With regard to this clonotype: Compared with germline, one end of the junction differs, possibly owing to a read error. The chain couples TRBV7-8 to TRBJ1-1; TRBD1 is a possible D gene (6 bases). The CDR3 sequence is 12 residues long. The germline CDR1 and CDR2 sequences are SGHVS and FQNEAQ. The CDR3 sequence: CASFTGSTEAYF. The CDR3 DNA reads TGTGCCAGTTTTACAGGGAGCACTGAAGCTTACTTT.

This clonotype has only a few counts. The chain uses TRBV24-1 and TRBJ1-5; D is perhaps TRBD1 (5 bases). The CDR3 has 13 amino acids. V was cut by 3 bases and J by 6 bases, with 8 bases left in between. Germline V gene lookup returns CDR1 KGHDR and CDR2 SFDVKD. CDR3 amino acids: CATSDAGPQPQHF. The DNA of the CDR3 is TGTGCCACCAGTGATGCAGGGCCTCAGCCCCAGCATTTT.

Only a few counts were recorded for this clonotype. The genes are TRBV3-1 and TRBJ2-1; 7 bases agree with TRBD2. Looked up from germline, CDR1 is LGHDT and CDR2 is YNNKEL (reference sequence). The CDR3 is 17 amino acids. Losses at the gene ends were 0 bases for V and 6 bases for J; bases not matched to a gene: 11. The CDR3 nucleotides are TGTGCCAGCAGCCAAGACGTCCCCGGGAGGCCCGTCAATGAGCAGTTCTTC. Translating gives CASSQDVPGRPVNEQFF.

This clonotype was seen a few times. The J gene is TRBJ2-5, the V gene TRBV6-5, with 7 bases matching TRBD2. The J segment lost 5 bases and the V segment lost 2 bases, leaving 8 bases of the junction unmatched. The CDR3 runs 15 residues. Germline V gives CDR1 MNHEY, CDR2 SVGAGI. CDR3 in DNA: TGTGCCAGCAGTTACGGACATCCCGGGGGGGAGACCCAGTACTTC. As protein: CASSYGHPGGETQYF.

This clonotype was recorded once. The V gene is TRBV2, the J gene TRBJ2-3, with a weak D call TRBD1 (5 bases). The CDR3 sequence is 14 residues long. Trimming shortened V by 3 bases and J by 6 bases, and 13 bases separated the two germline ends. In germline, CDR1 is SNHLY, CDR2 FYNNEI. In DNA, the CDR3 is TGTGCCAGCAGTGAGGGCCAGGGCATCGATACGCAGTATTTT. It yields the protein CASSEGQGIDTQYF.

CDR3 sequence: CASSRDLRGGTEAFF. CDR3 DNA: TGTGCCAGCAGTCGGGACCTCCGCGGGGGGACTGAAGCTTTCTTT. The chain links TRBV9 to TRBJ1-1; perhaps TRBD1 as D (5 bases). The CDR3 is 15 amino acids. Trimming took off 5 bases at V and 5 bases at J, with 19 bases between the two ends. Germline V gene data show CDR1 as SGDLS and CDR2 as YYNGEE.

CDR3 region: CASSQVDEQFF. CDR3 bases: TGTGCCAGCAGTCAGGTGGATGAGCAGTTCTTC. V is TRBV6-2 or TRBV6-3 and J is TRBJ2-1; D unclear. The V gene's germline CDR1 is MNHEY and CDR2 SVGEGT. V shed 5 bases and J shed 8 bases, with 7 bases lying between them. The CDR3 is made up of 11 amino acids.

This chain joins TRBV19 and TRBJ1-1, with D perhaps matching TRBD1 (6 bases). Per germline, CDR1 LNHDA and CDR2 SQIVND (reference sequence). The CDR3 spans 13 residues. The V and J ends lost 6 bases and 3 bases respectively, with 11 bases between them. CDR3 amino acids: CASRDSLYTEAFF. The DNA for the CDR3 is TGTGCCAGTAGGGACAGCTTATACACTGAAGCTTTCTTT.

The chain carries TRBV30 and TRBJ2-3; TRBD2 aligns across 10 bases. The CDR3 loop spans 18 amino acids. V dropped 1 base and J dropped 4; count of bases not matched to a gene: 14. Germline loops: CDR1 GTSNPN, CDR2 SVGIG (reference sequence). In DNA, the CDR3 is TGTGCCTGGAGTGGGACTAGCGGAGAAGTGGGGTTCGCAGATACGCAGTATTTT. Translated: CAWSGTSGEVGFADTQYF.